This TCR beta chain was captured in a study of T cells in Graves' hyperthyroidism and ophthalmopathy. The CDR3 has 15 residues. Germline CDR1 and CDR2: GTSNPN and SVGIG (reference sequence). Unmatched junction bases numbered 10, after V lost 3 bases and J lost 3 bases. This clonotype came up many times. TCR beta CDR3 regions were amplified from RNA. HTBI primers were used for first-round RT-PCR of the TCR CDR3. TCRdb fed the multiplex PCR reads into MiXCR, producing one record per CDR3 protein. The sample lists more than 500,000 distinct CDR3 sequences, 15% to 20% occurring once. Sequencing input: blood. This TCR was sampled from a woman in her 30s with Graves' hyperthyroidism. This chain connects TRBV30 to TRBJ1-1, with 7 nucleotides matching TRBD1. The CDR3 loop is CAWSTGVTGYTEAFF. The CDR3 DNA reads as TGTGCCTGGAGCACTGGGGTGACAGGGTACACTGAAGCTTTCTTT.